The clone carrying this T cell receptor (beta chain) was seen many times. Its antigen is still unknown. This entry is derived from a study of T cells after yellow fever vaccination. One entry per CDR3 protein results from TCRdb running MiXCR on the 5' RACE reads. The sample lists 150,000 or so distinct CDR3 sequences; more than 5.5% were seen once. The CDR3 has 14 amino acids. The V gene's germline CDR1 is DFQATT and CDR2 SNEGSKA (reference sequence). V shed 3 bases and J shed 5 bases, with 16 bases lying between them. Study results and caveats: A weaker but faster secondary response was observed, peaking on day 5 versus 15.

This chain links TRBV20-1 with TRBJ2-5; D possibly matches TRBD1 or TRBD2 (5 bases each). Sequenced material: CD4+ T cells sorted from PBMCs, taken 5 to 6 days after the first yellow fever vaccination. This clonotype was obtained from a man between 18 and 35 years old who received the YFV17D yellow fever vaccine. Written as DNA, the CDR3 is TGCAGTGCTAGTGATCCGGGGCTCTTGGAGACCCAGTACTTC. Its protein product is CSASDPGLLETQYF.